The 14 T cell receptor beta chains below were found in one sample sequenced in a study of T-cell memory formation after mild COVID-19. TCRdb analysed the 5' RACE reads with MiXCR anew, one entry per CDR3 protein. The data hold roughly 510,000 distinct CDR3 sequences, with around 15% observed a single time. Sequencing was done on a sample of PBMCs or a T cell subset sorted from them (not recorded which). The origin of the receptors is an adult woman who had mild COVID-19 (a few samples of this study predate the infection). Cell type and time point are not known.

The chain links TRBV18 to TRBJ1-2; 7 bases fit TRBD1. The V segment lost 0 bases and the J segment 6 bases; nucleotides outside the gene matches: 1. From germline, CDR1 is KGHSH and CDR2 LQKENI. The CDR3 consists of 13 residues. The CDR3 DNA follows: TGTGCCAGCTCACCACCCGGACAGGATGGCTACACCTTC. Protein sequence: CASSPPGQDGYTF.

This clonotype was counted only a few times. The chain carries TRBV5-1 and TRBJ2-1; 9 nucleotides match TRBD1. Germline trimming cut 0 bases from V and 6 bases from J; bases unmatched to any gene: 4. The CDR3 runs 15 residues. In germline, CDR1 is SGHRS, CDR2 YFSETQ. CDR3 loop: CASSLGDRDSNEQFF. CDR3 coding DNA: TGCGCCAGCAGCTTGGGGGACAGGGACAGCAATGAGCAGTTCTTC.

CDR3 DNA sequence: TGTGCCAGTTCCCCGGGGGGAGGGTCCAAAAACATTCAGTACTTC. Translated, it gives CASSPGGGSKNIQYF. The V and J genes are TRBV7-3 and TRBJ2-4; 7 nucleotides line up with TRBD2. Germline loops: CDR1 SGHTA, CDR2 FQGTGA. The CDR3 has 15 amino acids. Trimming cost V 9 bases and J 2 bases; bases outside gene matches: 10.

The chain links TRBV12-3 or TRBV12-4 to TRBJ1-2, with TRBD1 identical over 8 bases. The CDR3 totals 14 residues. J lost 5 bases, V lost 5 bases, and 7 bases had no gene match. The CDR3, as DNA: TGTGCCAGCAGTAACTCACAGGGGGGGTATGGCTACACCTTC. It encodes CASSNSQGGYGYTF.

This clonotype appeared a few times. This chain links TRBV20-1 with TRBJ2-5; either TRBD1 or TRBD2 may fit D (5 bases each). V was pared by 1 base and J by 5 bases, with 11 bases between. The germline V gene has CDR1 DFQATT and CDR2 SNEGSKA (reference sequence). The CDR3 sequence is 13 residues long. This CDR3 reads CSARVRGTETQYF. In DNA, the CDR3 is TGCAGTGCTAGAGTACGGGGCACGGAGACCCAGTACTTC.

This sequence joins TRBV7-2 and TRBJ1-2, with TRBD1 as a possible D gene (5 bases). This CDR3 comprises 18 residues. Trimming took 2 bases from V and 0 from J, leaving 19 bases between them. The V gene's germline CDR1 is SGHTA and CDR2 FQGNSA. CDR3 loop: CASSLRRLRGNPNYGYTF. The CDR3 DNA follows: TGTGCCAGCAGCTTAAGGCGGTTAAGGGGAAACCCTAACTATGGCTACACCTTC.

V and J are TRBV24-1 and TRBJ2-1; 9 positions agree with TRBD1. V lost 1 base and J lost 8; bases outside the gene matches: 2. Looked up from germline, CDR1 is KGHDR and CDR2 is SFDVKD. CDR3 length: 14 residues. The CDR3 DNA follows: TGTGCCACCAGTGATTTCTGGACAGGGGATGAGCAGTTCTTC. Protein sequence: CATSDFWTGDEQFF.

Ten or more counts support this clonotype. The genes are TRBV7-8 and TRBJ1-1, with no clear D. The CDR3 has 12 residues. Looked up from germline, CDR1 is SGHVS and CDR2 is FQNEAQ. With 10 bases removed from V and 12 bases from J, the gap between germline ends came to 21 bases. This chain's CDR3 is CATASWGLETFF. In DNA form, the CDR3 reads TGTGCCACCGCTTCGTGGGGTCTGGAGACTTTCTTT.

This rearrangement joins TRBV24-1 to TRBJ1-5; D is ambiguous. This CDR3 region has 13 residues. Trimming removed 6 bases at V and 6 bases at J, with 11 bases between. Germline CDR1 is KGHDR and CDR2 is SFDVKD. The CDR3 DNA reads TGTGCCACCAGTCTCCGCGGGAGTCAGCCCCAGCATTTT. Protein product: CATSLRGSQPQHF.

A few counts support this clonotype. The rearrangement uses TRBV5-4 and TRBJ1-1, with D possibly TRBD1 on 5 matching bases. CDR1 and CDR2 from the germline V gene are SGHNT and YYREEE (reference sequence). The ends were cut back, 4 bases at V and 4 bases at J, with 11 bases in the middle. The CDR3 consists of 13 residues. The CDR3 DNA reads as TGTGCCAGCAGCCCGGTAGGGGCCACTGAAGCTTTCTTT. This translates into CASSPVGATEAFF.

V and J are TRBV13 and TRBJ1-2, with D unresolved. The CDR3 loop spans 12 amino acids. Trimming shortened V by 5 bases and J by 8 bases, and 12 bases separated the two germline ends. Germline lookup yields CDR1 PRHDT and CDR2 FYEKMQ (reference sequence). The CDR3 here is CASSPRAGGYTF. The CDR3 DNA is TGTGCCAGCAGCCCGAGGGCCGGGGGCTACACCTTC.

The V gene is TRBV3-1, the J gene TRBJ1-2; D unresolved. This CDR3 is built from 14 residues. Germline V CDR1 and CDR2: LGHDT, YNNKEL (reference sequence). Trimming took 0 bases from V and 4 from J, leaving 9 bases between them. This CDR3 is CASSQDFTTYGYTF. The DNA of the CDR3 is TGTGCCAGCAGCCAAGATTTCACGACCTATGGCTACACCTTC.

The chain is built from TRBV29-1 and TRBJ2-4; 7 bases map to TRBD2. The CDR3 contains 16 residues. Germline CDR1 and CDR2: SQVTM and ANQGSEA. The V segment lost 0 bases and the J segment 9 bases; nucleotides outside the gene matches: 14. The CDR3 reads CSVEDPTPGGWGIQYF. The CDR3 nucleotides read TGCAGCGTTGAAGACCCAACCCCGGGGGGTTGGGGCATTCAGTACTTC.

The rearrangement links TRBV20-1 to TRBJ1-1, with D possibly TRBD1 on 5 matching bases. The germline gives CDR1 DFQATT, CDR2 SNEGSKA (reference sequence). With 3 bases removed from V and 3 bases from J, the gap between germline ends came to 14 bases. The CDR3 is 14 residues long. This CDR3 reads CSASPAGLDTEAFF. The CDR3 DNA reads as TGCAGTGCTAGCCCGGCAGGGTTGGACACTGAAGCTTTCTTT.